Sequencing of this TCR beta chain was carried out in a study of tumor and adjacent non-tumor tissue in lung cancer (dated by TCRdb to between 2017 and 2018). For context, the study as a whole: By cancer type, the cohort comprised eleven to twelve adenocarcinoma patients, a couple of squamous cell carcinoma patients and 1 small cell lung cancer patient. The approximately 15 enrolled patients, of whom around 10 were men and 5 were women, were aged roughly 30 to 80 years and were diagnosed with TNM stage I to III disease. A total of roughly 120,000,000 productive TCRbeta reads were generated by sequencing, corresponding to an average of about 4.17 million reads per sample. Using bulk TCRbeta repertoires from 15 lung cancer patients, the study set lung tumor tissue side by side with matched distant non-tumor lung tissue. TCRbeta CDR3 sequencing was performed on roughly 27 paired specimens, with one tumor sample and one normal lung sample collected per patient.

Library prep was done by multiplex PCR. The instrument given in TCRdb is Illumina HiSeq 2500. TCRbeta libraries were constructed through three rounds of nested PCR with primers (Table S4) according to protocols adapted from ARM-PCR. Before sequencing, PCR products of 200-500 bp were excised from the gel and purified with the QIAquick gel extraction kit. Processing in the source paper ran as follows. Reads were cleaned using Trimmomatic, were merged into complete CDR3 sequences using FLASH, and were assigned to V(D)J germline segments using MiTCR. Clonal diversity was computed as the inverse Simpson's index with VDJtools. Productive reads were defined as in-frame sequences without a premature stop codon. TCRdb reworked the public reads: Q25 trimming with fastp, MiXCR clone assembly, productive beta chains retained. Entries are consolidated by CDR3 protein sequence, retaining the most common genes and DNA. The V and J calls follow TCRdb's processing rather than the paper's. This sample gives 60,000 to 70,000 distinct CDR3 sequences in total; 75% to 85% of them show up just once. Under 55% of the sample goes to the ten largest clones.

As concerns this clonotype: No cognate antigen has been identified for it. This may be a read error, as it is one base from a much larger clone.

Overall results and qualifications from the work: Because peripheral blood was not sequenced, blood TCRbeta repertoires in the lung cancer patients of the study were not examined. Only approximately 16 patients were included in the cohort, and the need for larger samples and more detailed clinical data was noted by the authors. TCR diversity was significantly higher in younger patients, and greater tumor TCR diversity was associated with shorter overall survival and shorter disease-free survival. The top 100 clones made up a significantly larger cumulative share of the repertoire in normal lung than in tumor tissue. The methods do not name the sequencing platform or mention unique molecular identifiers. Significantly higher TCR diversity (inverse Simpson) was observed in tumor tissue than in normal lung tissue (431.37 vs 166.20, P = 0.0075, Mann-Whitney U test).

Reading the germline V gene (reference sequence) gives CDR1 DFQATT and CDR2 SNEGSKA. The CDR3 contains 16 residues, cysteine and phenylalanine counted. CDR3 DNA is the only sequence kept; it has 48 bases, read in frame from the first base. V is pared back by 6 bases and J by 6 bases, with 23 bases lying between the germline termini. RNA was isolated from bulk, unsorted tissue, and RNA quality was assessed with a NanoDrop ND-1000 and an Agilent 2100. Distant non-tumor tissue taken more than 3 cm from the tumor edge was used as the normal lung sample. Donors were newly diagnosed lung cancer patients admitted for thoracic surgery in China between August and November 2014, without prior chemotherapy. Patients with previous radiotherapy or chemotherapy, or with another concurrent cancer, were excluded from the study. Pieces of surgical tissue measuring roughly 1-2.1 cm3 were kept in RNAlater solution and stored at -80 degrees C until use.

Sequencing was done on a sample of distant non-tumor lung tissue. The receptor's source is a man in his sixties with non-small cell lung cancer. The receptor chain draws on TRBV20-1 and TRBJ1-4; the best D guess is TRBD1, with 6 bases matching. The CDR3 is CSALGTSDSYYEKLFF. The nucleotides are TGCAGTGCACTTGGCACATCGGACAGTTATTATGAAAAACTGTTTTTT.